This passage covers 8 T cell receptor beta chains from one sample sequenced in a study of metastatic and nonmetastatic thyroid tumors. All patients reached thyroid surgery having received no treatment beforehand. TCRdb re-called clones from the PCR reads using MiXCR. The sample contains around 30,000 clones, more than 10% of which appear only once. The sample consisted of blood. The receptor source for this set is a female donor with papillary thyroid cancer or a benign thyroid nodule (not recorded which). Some clones in this sample may be carry-over from other donors' samples.

Concerning this clone itself: Since the CDR3 does not end with the conserved phenylalanine or tryptophan, this likely comes from a read error. The DNA is left out, because the CDR3 cannot be placed on it with certainty; the CDR3 is given as TCRdb lists it. The gene calls are TRBV6-1 and TRBJ2-1. Germline V gene sequence: CDR1 MNHNS, CDR2 SASEGT. The length of the CDR3 is 14 amino acids, counting both ends. The chain's CDR3 is CASSEIVDGMSFTL.

At least ten counts were recorded for this clone. CDR3 sequence reads: CASSAGGSRQTQYF. CDR3 nucleotide sequence: TGTGCCAGCAGTGCAGGGGGATCCAGGCAGACCCAGTACTTC. This chain connects TRBV6-1 to TRBJ2-5; 7 bases align to TRBD1. The CDR3 is 14 amino acids. Germline lookup yields CDR1 MNHNS and CDR2 SASEGT. The V segment lost 4 bases and the J segment 6 bases; nucleotides outside the gene matches: 8.

In its sample, this clone was seen many times. The chain is built from TRBV9 and TRBJ1-2; 8 bases are a match to TRBD1. This CDR3 is built from 16 residues. Germline V gene data show CDR1 as SGDLS and CDR2 as YYNGEE. The V gene end was trimmed by 4 bases and the J gene end by 6 bases; junction bases not matched to a gene: 14. CDR3 nucleotides: TGTGCCAGCAGCTCCGCCCCGACAGGGGACTATGATGGCTACACCTTC. Translated, it gives CASSSAPTGDYDGYTF.

At least ten counts were recorded for this clone. This rearrangement joins TRBV3-1 to TRBJ1-1, with no clear D. Between the trimmed V and J ends, which lost 1 base and 4 bases, there was a span of 7 bases. There are 13 residues in the CDR3. The germline V gene has CDR1 LGHDT and CDR2 YNNKEL (reference sequence). CDR3 sequence: CASSQGYSTEAFF. CDR3 nucleotides: TGTGCCAGCAGCCAAGGCTACAGCACTGAAGCTTTCTTT.

This clone has ten or more counts. V usage is TRBV10-3 and J usage is TRBJ2-3; tentatively, D is TRBD2 (5 bases). This CDR3 contains 13 residues. Trimming stripped 8 bases from V and 0 bases from J, with 9 bases between. CDR1 and CDR2 (germline): ENHRY, SYGVKD. CDR3 DNA: TGTGCCATCCGGGATACTAGCACAGATACGCAGTATTTT. Protein product: CAIRDTSTDTQYF.

This clone was detected many times. V usage is TRBV6-1 and J usage is TRBJ2-5; D is perhaps TRBD2 (8 bases). The CDR3 contains 15 residues. Germline CDR1 reads MNHNS; CDR2 reads SASEGT. The V end was cut by 1 base, the J end by 6 bases, with 15 bases between. CDR3 bases: TGTGCCAGCAGTGAAGAGGGGGCGGGAGGAAAGACCCAGTACTTC. This encodes CASSEEGAGGKTQYF.

This clone was recorded at least ten times. The chain is built from TRBV20-1 and TRBJ2-7, with 9 bases aligning to TRBD2. Looked up from germline, CDR1 is DFQATT and CDR2 is SNEGSKA (reference sequence). CDR3 length: 15 amino acids. Germline trimming cut 3 bases from V and 5 bases from J; bases unmatched to any gene: 11. The CDR3: CSASGASGKSDEQYF. CDR3 nucleotide sequence: TGCAGTGCTAGCGGGGCTAGCGGGAAGTCTGACGAGCAGTACTTC.

This clone was seen at least ten times. The same CDR3 arises from other DNA sequences in this sample as well. This chain links TRBV24-1 with TRBJ2-5, with 10 positions matching TRBD1. The J segment lost 5 bases and the V segment lost 3 bases, leaving 8 bases of the junction unmatched. This CDR3 has 16 residues. From germline, CDR1 is KGHDR and CDR2 SFDVKD. DNA of the CDR3: TGTGCCACCAGTGATATACGGGACAGGGGTGGTGAGACCCAGTACTTC. Protein: CATSDIRDRGGETQYF.